The 30 T cell receptor beta chains reported below all come from one sample, sequenced in a study of cytomegalovirus exposure and HLA in healthy donors. The primer mix had 60 Vbeta and 13 Jbeta primers. The method was immunoSEQ multiplex PCR; TCRdb's version includes in-frame clones alone and lacks a portion of them. The data show 150,000 to 200,000 clones, with 68% seen just once and approximately 2.8% held by the top ten. The sequenced material came from PBMCs. The receptors stem from a woman in her 40s in good health and CMV-seropositive.

This chain uses TRBV5-1 with TRBJ2-1, with TRBD1 matching 8 bases. Germline V CDR1 and CDR2: SGHRS, YFSETQ. The CDR3 has 14 residues. The ends lost 0 bases at V and 6 bases at J; junction bases unmatched: 2. CDR3 region: CASSLGTGSNEQFF. Here the CDR3 DNA reads TGCGCCAGCAGCTTGGGGACAGGGTCCAATGAGCAGTTCTTC.

This clone has just a few counts. V usage is TRBV7-9 and J usage is TRBJ2-1; 7 positions match TRBD2. The CDR3 covers 12 residues. With V trimmed by 1 base and J by 10 bases, 1 base remained unmatched. In germline, CDR1 is SEHNR, CDR2 FQNEAQ (reference sequence). The CDR3 spells CASSLEAGEQFF. In nucleotides, the CDR3 is TGTGCCAGCAGCTTAGAAGCGGGGGAGCAGTTCTTC.

This clone occurred a few times. The DNA of the CDR3 is TGCGCCAGCAGCCAACCCGGGAGCTCCTACGAGCAGTACTTC. Amino acids: CASSQPGSSYEQYF. This chain uses TRBV4-1 with TRBJ2-7, with D possibly matching TRBD2 (6 bases). This CDR3 has 14 amino acids. Germline V gene lookup returns CDR1 MGHRA and CDR2 YSYEKL. Trimming stripped 2 bases from V and 0 bases from J, with 8 bases between.

The chain combines TRBV7-3 with TRBJ1-6; D remains unclear. Trimming shortened V by 2 bases and J by 2 bases, and 7 bases separated the two germline ends. The CDR3 runs 15 residues. Germline V CDR1 and CDR2: SGHTA, FQGTGA. CDR3 amino acids: CASSLAGTYNSPLHF. DNA of the CDR3: TGTGCCAGCAGCTTAGCAGGAACCTATAATTCACCCCTCCACTTT.

This clone was seen more than once but under ten times. The chain carries TRBV4-3 and TRBJ1-2, with D unresolved. Trimming removed 0 bases at V and 5 bases at J, with 13 bases between. The length of the CDR3 is 15 residues. Per the germline V gene, CDR1 is LGHNA and CDR2 is YSLEER. This CDR3 reads CASSQDYSSRYGYTF. The CDR3 nucleotides read TGCGCCAGCAGCCAAGATTACTCTTCGAGGTATGGCTACACCTTC.

The chain uses TRBV4-2 and TRBJ1-4; D perhaps matches TRBD1 (6 bases). Germline-derived CDR1 and CDR2 are LGHNA and YNFKEQ. CDR3 length equals 16 residues. Trimming shortened V by 2 bases and J by 6 bases, and 16 bases separated the two germline ends. CDR3 DNA: TGTGCCAGCAGCCAAAAGGGGTCAGGGGCGGATGAAAAACTGTTTTTT. Residues: CASSQKGSGADEKLFF.

This chain links TRBV10-3 with TRBJ1-1; D gene unclear. Trimming removed 3 bases at V and 3 bases at J, with 11 bases between. The germline CDR1 and CDR2 sequences are ENHRY and SYGVKD. CDR3 size: 14 residues. The CDR3 coding sequence is TGTGCCATCAGTGATCGGGTCAAGGACACTGAAGCTTTCTTT. Its protein product is CAISDRVKDTEAFF.

The CDR3, as DNA: TGTGCCATCAGTGACATAGAGACCCAGTACTTC. Translating it yields CAISDIETQYF. This chain connects TRBV10-3 to TRBJ2-5; D gene uncertain. V shed 3 bases and J shed 4 bases, with 3 bases lying between them. The CDR3 has 11 residues. Germline V gene data show CDR1 as ENHRY and CDR2 as SYGVKD.

The chain has TRBV19 and TRBJ1-5; TRBD1 agrees at 8 bases. Per the germline V gene, CDR1 is LNHDA and CDR2 is SQIVND (reference sequence). The CDR3 spans 17 residues. The junction had 8 bases not matched to a gene; V was cut back by 4 bases and J by 0 bases. For the CDR3, the DNA is TGTGCCAGTAGTACCCTACCGACAGGGGATAGCAATCAGCCCCAGCATTTT. This codes for CASSTLPTGDSNQPQHF.

This clone has more than one count but fewer than ten. Different DNA sequences within this sample yield the same CDR3. The CDR3 region has the DNA TGTGCCAGCAGCTTGGGGGGGGGCGGAAAAGAGACCCAGTACTTC. Encoded protein: CASSLGGGGKETQYF. The genes are TRBV7-2 and TRBJ2-5; a weak D match, TRBD2 (7 bases). CDR3 length: 15 amino acids. CDR1 is SGHTA and CDR2 is FQGNSA in the germline V gene. The V end lost 3 bases, the J end lost 3 bases, and 14 bases lay between the germline ends.

The genes are TRBV28 and TRBJ2-7; 7 bases agree with TRBD1. CDR1 is MDHEN, CDR2 SYDVKM, per germline. The CDR3 is 14 residues long. V lost 2 bases, J lost 3 bases, and 4 bases stayed unmatched. This chain's CDR3 is CASSLATGLYEQYF. CDR3 DNA sequence: TGTGCCAGCAGTTTAGCGACAGGGCTCTACGAGCAGTACTTC.

The chain couples TRBV7-9 to TRBJ2-7; 8 positions agree with TRBD2. V lost 3 bases to trimming and J lost 0 bases; unmatched junction nucleotides: 10. The CDR3 spans 17 residues. Per germline, CDR1 SEHNR and CDR2 FQNEAQ (reference sequence). The CDR3 here is CASSLEPGLGSSYEQYF. For the CDR3, the DNA is TGTGCCAGCAGCTTGGAACCGGGACTAGGAAGCTCCTACGAGCAGTACTTC.

The genes are TRBV6-1 and TRBJ1-3, with 7 bases identical to TRBD1. The germline gives CDR1 MNHNS, CDR2 SASEGT. The V gene end was trimmed by 2 bases and the J gene end by 4 bases; junction bases not matched to a gene: 11. This CDR3 contains 17 residues. The CDR3: CASSEFDPLQGGNTIYF. The CDR3, as DNA: TGTGCCAGCAGTGAATTTGACCCCTTACAGGGGGGAAACACCATATATTTT.

The chain recombines TRBV19 with TRBJ1-1; perhaps TRBD1 as D (5 bases). Germline V gene lookup returns CDR1 LNHDA and CDR2 SQIVND (reference sequence). Trimming cost V 8 bases and J 2 bases, with 6 bases left between them. This CDR3 contains 11 residues. This chain's CDR3 is CASDRNTEAFF. The CDR3 coding sequence is TGTGCCAGTGACAGAAACACTGAAGCTTTCTTT.

This clone showed up just once. This sequence joins TRBV25-1 and TRBJ2-7; weak D call: TRBD2 (6 bases). This CDR3 contains 14 residues. V lost 8 bases and J 6 bases, leaving 20 bases between the germline ends. Germline CDR1 MGHDK, CDR2 SYGVNS. CDR3 sequence reads: CASSPGGSSAEQYF. The CDR3 DNA reads TGTGCCAGCTCCCCAGGAGGGAGCTCCGCCGAGCAGTACTTC.

This chain joins TRBV7-2 and TRBJ2-3, with D possibly being TRBD2 (6 bases). CDR1 and CDR2 (germline): SGHTA, FQGNSA. This CDR3 has 14 amino acids. Deletions cut 4 bases from V and 4 bases from J, with 12 bases between. The CDR3 protein is CASSSRWGADTQYF. The DNA for the CDR3 is TGTGCCAGCAGCTCACGGTGGGGGGCAGATACGCAGTATTTT. The variable domain in full, completed from reference TRBV7-2 and TRBJ2-3, reads GAGVSQSPSNKVTEKGKDVELRCDPISGHTALYWYRQSLGQGLEFLIYFQGNSAPDKSGLPSDRFSAERTGGSVSTLTIQRTQQEDSAVYLCASSSRWGADTQYFGPGTRLTVL.

V gene TRBV2 combines with J gene TRBJ2-7, with TRBD2 matching over 8 bases. In germline, CDR1 is SNHLY, CDR2 FYNNEI. The J segment lost 12 bases and the V segment lost 7 bases, leaving 8 bases of the junction unmatched. The CDR3 sequence is 11 residues long. CDR3 DNA: TGTGCCAGCACCCGGGAGGGGGGCCTGTACTTC. The encoded protein is CASTREGGLYF.

The gene calls are TRBV2 and TRBJ2-7; D may be TRBD1 (5 bases). V was trimmed by 6 bases and J by 2 bases, leaving 11 bases between them. From germline, CDR1 is SNHLY and CDR2 FYNNEI. The length of the CDR3 is 13 residues. In DNA form, the CDR3 reads TGTGCCAGCAGCCTGACAGAGACCTACGAGCAGTACTTC. Residues: CASSLTETYEQYF. Supplemented by reference TRBV2 and TRBJ2-7, the full variable domain reads EPEVTQTPSHQVTQMGQEVILRCVPISNHLYFYWYRQILGQKVEFLVSFYNNEISEKSEIFDDQFSVERPDGSNFTLKIRSTKLEDSAMYFCASSLTETYEQYFGPGTRLTVT.

The V call is TRBV14, the J call TRBJ2-1; 7 bases are a match to TRBD2. CDR3 length: 15 residues. V lost 0 bases to trimming and J lost 7 bases; unmatched junction nucleotides: 6. CDR1 is SGHDN, CDR2 FVKESK, per germline. CDR3 region: CASSQDIWGGNEQFF. CDR3 DNA sequence: TGTGCCAGCAGCCAAGATATCTGGGGAGGGAATGAGCAGTTCTTC.

V usage is TRBV7-2 and J usage is TRBJ2-4; 10 bases line up with TRBD1. V was clipped by 4 bases and J by 6 bases; unmatched bases: 3. Germline-derived CDR1 and CDR2 are SGHTA and FQGNSA. This CDR3 has 14 amino acids. CDR3 sequence: CASSSRQGANIQYF. The CDR3 nucleotides read TGTGCCAGCAGCTCAAGACAGGGGGCAAACATTCAGTACTTC.

The chain combines TRBV6-1 with TRBJ2-3, with 12 bases that match TRBD2. V shed 4 bases, J shed 3 bases, and the junction held 11 bases outside the gene matches. This CDR3 has 18 amino acids. Per the germline V gene, CDR1 is MNHNS and CDR2 is SASEGT. The CDR3 DNA is TGTGCCAGCAGTGCCCGCCGAGGGGGACTAGCGGGTACAGATACGCAGTATTTT. It specifies CASSARRGGLAGTDTQYF.

This clone showed up just a few times. Different DNA sequences within this sample yield the same CDR3. The chain carries TRBV6-5 and TRBJ1-3; 7 nucleotides match TRBD1. This CDR3 has 15 residues. The trim removed 0 bases at V and 1 base at J, leaving 0 bases unmatched. The germline V gene encodes CDR1 MNHEY and CDR2 SVGAGI. The CDR3 here is CASSYSTGSGNTIYF. CDR3 in DNA: TGTGCCAGCAGTTACTCGACAGGGTCTGGAAACACCATATATTTT.

V gene TRBV5-1 combines with J gene TRBJ1-6, with 9 bases matching TRBD1. V lost 5 bases and J lost 7; bases outside the gene matches: 4. CDR1 SGHRS and CDR2 YFSETQ come from the germline V gene. CDR3 length equals 14 residues. The CDR3 protein is CASRTGGTNSPLHF. CDR3 bases: TGCGCCAGCAGGACAGGGGGAACGAATTCACCCCTCCACTTT.

This chain uses TRBV2 with TRBJ1-6; TRBD1 matches 9 bases. Unmatched junction bases numbered 7, after V lost 7 bases and J lost 9 bases. Germline V gene data show CDR1 as SNHLY and CDR2 as FYNNEI. The CDR3 length is 14 residues. The CDR3 bases are TGTGCCAGCACTACCGGGACAGGGAGTTCACCCCTCCACTTT. It specifies CASTTGTGSSPLHF.

The rearrangement joins TRBV4-1 to TRBJ1-1; TRBD1 agrees at 8 bases. V shed 2 bases and J 6 bases; nucleotides not matched to a gene: 14. The length of the CDR3 is 17 residues. CDR1 is MGHRA, CDR2 YSYEKL, per germline. CDR3 region: CASSQLNFGQGSAEAFF. In DNA, the CDR3 is TGCGCCAGCAGCCAATTAAACTTCGGACAGGGTTCCGCTGAAGCTTTCTTT.

The V and J genes are TRBV27 and TRBJ1-1; D is possibly TRBD1 (5 bases). Germline V lookup: CDR1 MNHEY, CDR2 SMNVEV (reference sequence). Trimming cost V 5 bases and J 4 bases, with 17 bases left between them. The CDR3 consists of 15 residues. The CDR3 DNA reads TGTGCCAGCAGTCTTGGGGGGGGTTCGGGCACTGAAGCTTTCTTT. Its protein is CASSLGGGSGTEAFF.

This rearrangement joins TRBV28 to TRBJ1-1; no firm D call. The germline gives CDR1 MDHEN, CDR2 SYDVKM. This CDR3 has 12 residues. V was trimmed by 2 bases and J by 8 bases, leaving 9 bases between them. The CDR3 bases are TGTGCCAGCAGTTTACTGTATCAGGAAGCTTTCTTT. It specifies CASSLLYQEAFF.

The J gene is TRBJ2-1, the V gene TRBV12-5, with a possible D match to TRBD1 (6 bases). The V and J ends lost 4 bases and 5 bases respectively, with 9 bases between them. Germline loops: CDR1 LGHNT, CDR2 FRNRAP. The CDR3 totals 13 residues. The CDR3 spells CASGSGENNEQFF. In DNA form, the CDR3 reads TGTGCTAGTGGTTCAGGGGAGAACAATGAGCAGTTCTTC.

Here the CDR3 DNA reads TGTGCCAGCAGCTTAGGACTAGCGGGGATCTACAATGAGCAGTTCTTC. Amino acid sequence: CASSLGLAGIYNEQFF. This chain uses TRBV7-9 with TRBJ2-1; TRBD2 agrees at 11 bases. Germline V lookup: CDR1 SEHNR, CDR2 FQNEAQ (reference sequence). This CDR3 spans 16 amino acids. After removal of 1 base from V and 3 bases from J, the junction contained 2 bases not matched to a gene.

The genes are TRBV6-5 and TRBJ2-7, with 7 bases aligning to TRBD2. J lost 2 bases, V lost 3 bases, and 7 bases had no gene match. Germline CDR1 and CDR2: MNHEY and SVGAGI. This CDR3 region has 15 residues. In DNA form, the CDR3 reads TGTGCCAGCAGTTATGGCGGGGGAGGGCCCTACGAGCAGTACTTC. Translated, it gives CASSYGGGGPYEQYF.